What follows describes a single T cell receptor (beta chain). Its antigen is undetermined. Profiling relied on immunoSEQ multiplex PCR, and the TCRdb table lists in-frame clones only, not all of them. The repertoire includes approximately 140,000 clones, roughly nine tenths of them detected once, and less than 5% sits in the top ten. The sample is drawn from a study of T cell responses to AZD1222 COVID-19 vaccine. Study observations and caveats: Donors were chiefly white British, with a greater number of females, and clonal diversity was perhaps underestimated.

The origin of this receptor is an adult who received the AZD1222 COVID-19 vaccine. The material was peripheral blood, obtained 28 days after the second AZD1222 dose.

In DNA, the CDR3 is TGTGCCAGCAGTTACGCCGGGAGCACTGGAAACACCATATATTTT. Translation gives CASSYAGSTGNTIYF. The V call is TRBV6-6, the J call TRBJ1-3, with D hard to call. Trimming took off 2 bases at V and 2 bases at J, with 10 bases between the two ends. This CDR3 has 15 amino acids. Germline CDR1 is MNHNY and CDR2 is SVGAGI (reference sequence).